The 23 T cell receptor beta chains presented below share a single source sample, sequenced in a study of T cell changes during pregnancy in multiple sclerosis. Only in-frame clones appear in the TCRdb table, and some are missing; sequencing was by immunoSEQ multiplex PCR. The sample includes about 39,000 clones, more than 70% of them seen just once. The specimen comprised CD8+ T cells from peripheral blood mononuclear cells, sampled in the first trimester of pregnancy. The receptors originated from a female donor with multiple sclerosis, enrolled in a pregnancy study.

The CDR3 DNA follows: TGTGCCAGCAGCTTAGGCGGTTCTGGAAACACCATATATTTT. This encodes CASSLGGSGNTIYF. The V call is TRBV5-6, the J call TRBJ1-3, with D unclear. This CDR3 is built from 14 residues. The germline gives CDR1 SGHDT, CDR2 YYEEEE. The V end was cut by 2 bases, the J end by 1 base, with 7 bases between.

The V gene is TRBV30, the J gene TRBJ1-2; D is possibly TRBD1 (5 bases). Germline CDR1 reads GTSNPN; CDR2 reads SVGIG (reference sequence). V was clipped by 1 base and J by 1 base, with 16 bases between them. The CDR3 sequence is 16 residues long. The CDR3 reads CAWSAPLGGDNYGYTF. As DNA, the CDR3 is TGTGCCTGGAGTGCTCCTCTGGGGGGAGATAACTATGGCTACACCTTC.

The chain employs TRBV4-1 and TRBJ2-7; 7 bases are shared with TRBD2. In germline, CDR1 is MGHRA, CDR2 YSYEKL. This CDR3 spans 14 amino acids. The V gene end was trimmed by 2 bases and the J gene end by 1 base; junction bases not matched to a gene: 2. CDR3 nucleotides: TGCGCCAGCAGCCAATCGCGGGGGTCCTACGAGCAGTACTTC. This codes for CASSQSRGSYEQYF.

The chain couples TRBV13 to TRBJ1-3; possibly TRBD1 for D (5 bases). CDR3 size: 15 residues. CDR1 and CDR2 from the germline V gene are PRHDT and FYEKMQ (reference sequence). Trimming removed 5 bases from V and 1 base from J, with 12 bases in between. The CDR3 coding sequence is TGTGCCAGCAGCCGGGGGAGGGGATCTGGAAACACCATATATTTT. Protein sequence: CASSRGRGSGNTIYF.

This chain links TRBV4-1 with TRBJ2-5; TRBD2 agrees at 11 bases. Trimming at V came to 1 base and at J to 1 base, leaving 8 bases not matched to a gene. Germline CDR1 and CDR2: MGHRA and YSYEKL. The CDR3 is 18 residues long. CDR3 amino acids: CASSQVMLAGGSQETQYF. The CDR3, as DNA: TGCGCCAGCAGCCAAGTCATGCTAGCGGGGGGTTCCCAAGAGACCCAGTACTTC.

This sequence joins TRBV27 and TRBJ1-6; perhaps TRBD1 as D (6 bases). Germline V gene sequence: CDR1 MNHEY, CDR2 SMNVEV (reference sequence). V lost 4 bases and J 7 bases, leaving 8 bases between the germline ends. There are 13 residues in the CDR3. This chain's CDR3 is CASSWDTNSPLHF. In DNA, the CDR3 is TGTGCCAGCAGTTGGGACACAAATTCACCCCTCCACTTT.

This sequence joins TRBV30 and TRBJ2-7; 7 nucleotides agree with TRBD1. Trimming cost V 7 bases and J 1 base; bases outside gene matches: 7. Germline CDR1 is GTSNPN and CDR2 is SVGIG (reference sequence). CDR3 length: 13 residues. CDR3 loop: CASSGTASYEQYF. The DNA for the CDR3 is TGTGCCTCATCCGGGACAGCTTCCTACGAGCAGTACTTC.

The chain employs TRBV7-9 and TRBJ2-5; 7 bases are shared with TRBD1. Germline lookup yields CDR1 SEHNR and CDR2 FQNEAQ (reference sequence). This CDR3 has 13 residues. Trimming took 10 bases from V and 5 from J; bases not matched to a gene: 10. Here the CDR3 reads CATKGGLGETQYF. The DNA for the CDR3 is TGTGCCACAAAAGGGGGCCTGGGGGAGACCCAGTACTTC.

The rearrangement joins TRBV7-8 to TRBJ1-4; 7 bases map to TRBD1. The J segment lost 4 bases and the V segment lost 3 bases, leaving 8 bases of the junction unmatched. The CDR3 loop spans 16 amino acids. Germline values: CDR1 SGHVS, CDR2 FQNEAQ. This chain's CDR3 is CASSFPSGGHNEKLFF. DNA of the CDR3: TGTGCCAGCAGCTTTCCCTCAGGGGGGCATAATGAAAAACTGTTTTTT. The entire variable domain, with the rest obtained from reference TRBV7-8 and TRBJ1-4, is as follows: GAGVSQSPRYKVAKRGQDVALRCDPISGHVSLFWYQQALGQGPEFLTYFQNEAQLDKSGLPSDRFFAERPEGSVSTLKIQRTQQEDSAVYLCASSFPSGGHNEKLFFGSGTQLSVL.

This clone showed up just once. This chain connects TRBV7-2 to TRBJ2-5; 9 bases align to TRBD2. CDR3 length: 16 amino acids. Germline lookup yields CDR1 SGHTA and CDR2 FQGNSA. The V and J ends lost 1 base and 5 bases, in that order; junction bases with no gene match: 8. DNA of the CDR3: TGTGCCAGCAGCTTAGATGGCGGGGGGGCTGGGGAGACCCAGTACTTC. This encodes CASSLDGGGAGETQYF.

V is TRBV6-4 and J is TRBJ2-6, with TRBD1 as a possible D gene (5 bases). The CDR3 has 16 residues. V was cut by 2 bases and J by 0 bases, with 8 bases left in between. The V gene's germline CDR1 is MRHNA and CDR2 SNTAGT. CDR3 coding DNA: TGTGCCAGCAGTGACGGGGCCCACTCTGGGGCCAACGTCCTGACTTTC. Amino acids: CASSDGAHSGANVLTF.

The chain joins TRBV29-1 to TRBJ2-7; a weak D match, TRBD1 (5 bases). CDR1 and CDR2 from the germline V gene are SQVTM and ANQGSEA. The germline V and J ends were trimmed by 4 bases and 2 bases, with 9 bases remaining between them. The CDR3 totals 12 residues. The CDR3 reads CSVVSQAYEQYF. Written as DNA, the CDR3 is TGCAGCGTTGTATCACAGGCCTACGAGCAGTACTTC.

J is TRBJ2-7 and V is TRBV21-1; no DNA check was done on the table's D call, TRBD1. TRBV21-1 is described as a pseudogene. This CDR3 has 14 residues. The CDR3 region is CASSSQGFSYEQYF. CDR3 in DNA: TGTGCCAGCAGCTCTCAGGGATTCTCCTACGAGCAGTACTTC.

The chain uses TRBV6-5 and TRBJ1-1; D is unclear. Trimming shortened V by 0 bases and J by 1 base, and 9 bases separated the two germline ends. CDR1 and CDR2 (germline): MNHEY, SVGAGI. The CDR3 covers 15 residues. The CDR3 region has the DNA TGTGCCAGCAGTTACTCGAAGACTTCGAACACTGAAGCTTTCTTT. Translating gives CASSYSKTSNTEAFF.

The CDR3 protein is CASSQGAGGYEQYF. The CDR3 bases are TGCGCCAGCAGCCAAGGGGCAGGAGGCTACGAGCAGTACTTC. J is TRBJ2-7 and V is TRBV4-3, with D maybe TRBD2 (5 bases). Germline CDR1 and CDR2: LGHNA and YSLEER. V lost 1 base, J lost 3 bases, and 10 bases lay in between. The CDR3 is made up of 14 amino acids.

This clone occurred once. The chain recombines TRBV4-1 with TRBJ2-7, with 9 nucleotides matching TRBD1. The CDR3 runs 15 residues. Germline V gene lookup returns CDR1 MGHRA and CDR2 YSYEKL. With 3 bases clipped from V and 5 bases from J, the junction kept 8 bases outside the gene matches. CDR3 DNA: TGCGCCAGCAGCCAGGCCGGGACAGGGTCCCACGAGCAGTACTTC. Protein product: CASSQAGTGSHEQYF.

V and J are TRBV19 and TRBJ2-1; TRBD2 agrees at 12 bases. The CDR3 totals 17 residues. The J segment lost 9 bases and the V segment lost 7 bases, leaving 16 bases of the junction unmatched. In germline, CDR1 is LNHDA, CDR2 SQIVND (reference sequence). In DNA, the CDR3 is TGTGCCAGTACTCCTGGGGGAACTAGCGGGGGGCTGGCTGAGCAGTTCTTC. Residues: CASTPGGTSGGLAEQFF.

This chain connects TRBV7-6 to TRBJ2-5; 7 bases are shared with TRBD1. V dropped 1 base and J dropped 2; count of bases not matched to a gene: 10. Germline V gene sequence: CDR1 SGHVS, CDR2 FNYEAQ. The CDR3 extends over 17 amino acids. CDR3 region: CASSLDLPGGRQETQYF. The DNA for the CDR3 is TGTGCCAGCAGCTTAGACTTGCCAGGGGGTCGACAAGAGACCCAGTACTTC. Combining the CDR3 with reference TRBV7-6 and TRBJ2-5 gives the whole variable domain GAGVSQSPRYKVTKRGQDVALRCDPISGHVSLYWYRQALGQGPEFLTYFNYEAQQDKSGLPNDRFSAERPEGSISTLTIQRTEQRDSAMYRCASSLDLPGGRQETQYFGPGTRLLVL.

This chain uses TRBV4-1 with TRBJ2-7; weak D call: TRBD2 (6 bases). The germline V gene has CDR1 MGHRA and CDR2 YSYEKL. V was shortened by 5 bases and J by 7 bases, with 9 bases between the two germline ends. There are 11 residues in the CDR3. This CDR3 reads CASSSAGEQYF. The CDR3 DNA follows: TGCGCCAGCAGCTCGGCGGGGGAGCAGTACTTC.

This sequence joins TRBV6-4 and TRBJ1-5, with D unresolved. Per germline, CDR1 MRHNA and CDR2 SNTAGT. V was cut by 5 bases and J by 0 bases, with 5 bases left in between. The length of the CDR3 is 13 residues. The CDR3 spells CASSPGSNQPQHF. For the CDR3, the DNA is TGTGCCAGCAGTCCCGGTAGCAATCAGCCCCAGCATTTT.

V gene TRBV11-2 combines with J gene TRBJ1-1; no clear D. CDR1 is SGHAT and CDR2 is FQNNGV in the germline V gene. The CDR3 spans 11 residues. V shed 4 bases and J shed 6 bases, with 6 bases lying between them. CDR3 nucleotides: TGTGCCAGCAGCTCCGGTTCTGAAGCTTTCTTT. Translating gives CASSSGSEAFF.

V is TRBV7-9 and J is TRBJ1-2, with 10 bases lining up with TRBD1. The CDR3 runs 14 residues. Per the germline V gene, CDR1 is SEHNR and CDR2 is FQNEAQ (reference sequence). V lost 1 base and J lost 8; bases outside the gene matches: 4. The CDR3 region has the DNA TGTGCCAGCAGCTTAGTGGGGACAGGGGACGGCTACACCTTC. Translation gives CASSLVGTGDGYTF.

This chain joins TRBV6-5 and TRBJ1-1; D unresolved. There are 13 residues in the CDR3. Germline V gives CDR1 MNHEY, CDR2 SVGAGI. The V end was cut by 7 bases, the J end by 5 bases, with 14 bases between. CDR3 amino acids: CASIHGVTTEAFF. In DNA form, the CDR3 reads TGTGCCAGCATCCACGGGGTGACGACTGAAGCTTTCTTT.